Listed below are T cell receptor beta chains from one sample, sequenced in a study of spatial heterogeneity in lung cancer. One entry per CDR3 protein results from TCRdb running MiXCR on the 5' RACE reads. Among several thousand distinct CDR3 sequences listed, roughly 7.5% were seen once. The material was lung tumor tissue, obtained at surgery. All receptors come from a male donor with early-stage non-small cell lung cancer. CDR3s include the opening cysteine and the closing phenylalanine or tryptophan. The D gene is left open where the match is weak. Where a row states a size, it is once, few, many or the class of an expanded clone; other rows omit it.

J gene,D gene,V gene,clone size,CDR3 length,CDR3 protein,CDR3 DNA
TRBJ1-5,TRBD1,TRBV4-1,many,16,CASSREGTGKNQPQHF,TGCGCCAGCAGCCGAGAGGGGACAGGGAAAAATCAGCCCCAGCATTTT
TRBJ2-7,TRBD2,TRBV7-9,large,17,CASSSQGLAGGLYEQYF,TGTGCCAGCAGCTCCCAGGGACTAGCGGGAGGTCTCTACGAGCAGTACTTC
TRBJ2-7,NA,TRBV20-1,many,14,CSARRGTSPYEQYF,TGCAGTGCGAGACGCGGGACTTCTCCCTACGAGCAGTACTTC
TRBJ2-2,NA,TRBV7-9,few,16,CASSLGGTTNTGELFF,TGTGCCAGCAGCTTAGGCGGAACAACGAACACCGGGGAGCTGTTTTTT
TRBJ2-3,TRBD2,TRBV29-1,medium-sized,16,CSVAGTSGRRTDTQYF,TGCAGCGTCGCCGGGACTAGCGGTCGTCGCACAGATACGCAGTATTTT
TRBJ2-3,NA,TRBV4-2,medium-sized,15,CASSRQRGSTDTQYF,TGTGCCAGCAGCCGGCAACGGGGGTCAACAGATACGCAGTATTTT
TRBJ1-3,NA,TRBV10-3,many,13,CASQESSGNTIYF,TGTGCCAGCCAGGAGAGCTCTGGAAACACCATATATTTT
TRBJ2-5,TRBD1,TRBV5-8,many,16,CASSLGDRGEGETQYF,TGTGCCAGCAGCTTGGGGGACAGGGGAGAGGGAGAGACCCAGTACTTC
TRBJ2-7,TRBD2,TRBV20-1,many,16,CSASGTSGGASYEQYF,TGCAGTGCTAGCGGAACTAGCGGGGGGGCGTCCTACGAGCAGTACTTC
TRBJ2-5,TRBD2,TRBV5-1,many,16,CASSAPSGRASETQYF,TGCGCCAGCAGCGCCCCTAGCGGGAGGGCCTCAGAGACCCAGTACTTC
TRBJ2-7,NA,TRBV12-3/TRBV12-4,medium-sized,14,CASSPRGGVHEQYF,TGTGCCAGCAGTCCAAGGGGGGGGGTGCACGAGCAGTACTTC
TRBJ2-1,TRBD2,TRBV7-2,medium-sized,16,CASSPGLAGGQNEQFF,TGTGCCAGCAGCCCGGGACTAGCGGGGGGGCAGAATGAGCAGTTCTTC
TRBJ2-7,NA,TRBV7-2,medium-sized,13,CASSLTVPYEQYF,TGTGCCAGCAGCCTGACAGTTCCCTACGAGCAGTACTTC
TRBJ2-1,TRBD2,TRBV11-2,medium-sized,14,CASSLVWTRNEQFF,TGTGCCAGCAGCTTAGTGTGGACTAGGAATGAGCAGTTCTTC
TRBJ1-4,NA,TRBV5-1,many,17,CASSPKGLGTLGEKLFF,TGCGCCAGCAGCCCGAAGGGACTGGGGACGCTAGGAGAAAAACTGTTTTTT
TRBJ2-5,NA,TRBV6-2/TRBV6-3,medium-sized,15,CASSSSGGPQETQYF,TGTGCCAGCAGTTCCTCCGGCGGCCCCCAAGAGACCCAGTACTTC
TRBJ1-2,NA,TRBV20-1,NA,14,CSARAQGGGYGYTF,TGCAGTGCTAGAGCTCAGGGAGGTGGCTATGGCTACACCTTC
TRBJ2-7,TRBD2,TRBV19,medium-sized,19,CASSIDGAGTSGRPDEQYF,TGTGCCAGTAGTATAGATGGTGCCGGGACTAGCGGGAGGCCTGACGAGCAGTACTTC
TRBJ2-3,TRBD2,TRBV19,medium-sized,17,CASSIARTSGGADTQYF,TGTGCCAGTAGTATAGCCCGGACTAGCGGGGGGGCGGATACGCAGTATTTT
TRBJ2-6,NA,TRBV12-3/TRBV12-4,medium-sized,13,CASSFSGANVLTF,TGCGCCAGCAGCTTCTCCGGGGCCAACGTCCTGACTTTC
TRBJ2-5,TRBD1,TRBV5-4,many,15,CASSLFGTESETQYF,TGTGCCAGCAGCTTGTTCGGGACAGAGTCCGAGACCCAGTACTTC
TRBJ2-3,NA,TRBV20-1,many,13,CSAQLTSTDTQYF,TGCAGTGCACAATTGACTAGCACAGATACGCAGTATTTT
TRBJ2-3,TRBD2,TRBV11-2,medium-sized,17,CASSLGPSGGLTDTQYF,TGTGCCAGCAGCTTAGGGCCTAGCGGGGGCCTCACAGATACGCAGTATTTT
TRBJ2-5,NA,TRBV2,medium-sized,14,CASSPDYLQETQYF,TGTGCCAGCAGTCCCGACTACCTACAAGAGACCCAGTACTTC
TRBJ1-3,NA,TRBV4-1,medium-sized,15,CASSQDLIGGNTIYF,TGCGCCAGCAGCCAAGATCTTATAGGGGGAAACACCATATATTTT
TRBJ1-1,TRBD1,TRBV5-6,medium-sized,16,CASSLAGQGAPNEAFF,TGTGCCAGCAGCTTGGCCGGGCAGGGGGCGCCGAATGAAGCTTTCTTT
TRBJ1-1,NA,TRBV7-9,medium-sized,15,CASSSPGQGLAEAFF,TGTGCCAGCAGCTCTCCGGGGCAGGGGCTCGCTGAAGCTTTCTTT
TRBJ2-2,TRBD2,TRBV5-1,medium-sized,18,CASSTGTSGRPGAGELFF,TGCGCCAGCAGCACCGGGACTAGCGGGAGACCGGGCGCCGGGGAGCTGTTTTTT
TRBJ2-7,NA,TRBV20-1,many,13,CSARAGARYEQYF,TGCAGTGCTAGAGCGGGAGCGCGTTACGAGCAGTACTTC
TRBJ1-3,NA,TRBV5-8,medium-sized,16,CASSLPGPWFGNTIYF,TGTGCCAGCAGCTTACCTGGTCCTTGGTTTGGAAACACCATATATTTT
TRBJ1-1,TRBD1,TRBV29-1,many,15,CSGRTGGVGGTEAFF,TGCAGCGGCAGGACAGGGGGCGTGGGGGGCACTGAAGCTTTCTTT
TRBJ1-2,NA,TRBV7-2,few,18,CASFNSGADSLSNYGYTF,TGTGCCAGCTTTAACTCTGGGGCAGATTCCCTCTCTAACTATGGCTACACCTTC
TRBJ2-5,TRBD1,TRBV12-3/TRBV12-4,many,16,CASSRTGQGAAETQYF,TGTGCCAGCAGCAGAACCGGACAGGGGGCGGCGGAGACCCAGTACTTC
TRBJ2-3,NA,TRBV5-1,medium-sized,14,CASSINQGTDTQYF,TGCGCCAGCAGCATTAACCAGGGCACAGATACGCAGTATTTT
TRBJ2-3,NA,TRBV20-1,many,15,CSARPRGESTDTQYF,TGCAGTGCCCGACCCAGGGGGGAAAGCACAGATACGCAGTATTTT
TRBJ1-6,NA,TRBV28,medium-sized,13,CASTIPASSPLHF,TGTGCCAGCACTATCCCAGCTTCTTCACCCCTCCACTTT
TRBJ1-2,TRBD1,TRBV7-6,medium-sized,15,CASSLGGTAEGGYTF,TGTGCCAGCAGCTTAGGTGGGACAGCCGAGGGGGGCTACACCTTC
TRBJ2-4,NA,TRBV20-1,NA,15,CSARDSGVAKNIQYF,TGCAGTGCTAGGGACAGCGGGGTAGCCAAAAACATTCAGTACTTC
TRBJ2-5,TRBD2,TRBV7-2,many,14,CASSLGGLQETQYF,TGTGCCAGCAGCTTAGGGGGACTACAAGAGACCCAGTACTTC
TRBJ2-5,NA,TRBV28,many,14,CASSFRVGWSTQYF,TGTGCCAGCAGTTTCCGGGTAGGGTGGTCGACCCAGTACTTC
TRBJ2-3,NA,TRBV5-6,medium-sized,16,CASSFGSGTASDTQYF,TGTGCCAGCAGCTTCGGATCGGGGACTGCGTCAGATACGCAGTATTTT
TRBJ2-3,TRBD2,TRBV4-3,medium-sized,17,CASSQDFRGGEVDTQYF,TGCGCCAGCAGCCAAGATTTTCGGGGGGGCGAGGTGGATACGCAGTATTTT
TRBJ1-6,NA,TRBV12-3/TRBV12-4,medium-sized,15,CASSLYRANNSPLHF,TGTGCCAGCAGTTTATACAGGGCCAATAACTCACCCCTCCACTTT
TRBJ2-5,NA,TRBV20-1,medium-sized,14,CSAHAGPERETQYF,TGCAGTGCGCACGCGGGGCCGGAGCGGGAGACCCAGTACTTC
TRBJ2-7,NA,TRBV19,many,13,CASSPGPRYEQYF,TGTGCCAGTAGTCCGGGACCCCGATACGAGCAGTACTTC
TRBJ1-5,NA,TRBV28,medium-sized,15,CASSPQGVGNQPQHF,TGTGCCAGCAGTCCCCAGGGTGTGGGTAATCAGCCCCAGCATTTT
TRBJ1-6,NA,TRBV12-3/TRBV12-4,medium-sized,14,CASTIREGNSPLHF,TGTGCCAGCACCATAAGGGAAGGTAATTCACCCCTCCACTTT
TRBJ2-1,TRBD2,TRBV12-3/TRBV12-4,medium-sized,15,CASSFLAGAYNEQFF,TGTGCCAGCAGTTTTCTAGCGGGAGCCTACAATGAGCAGTTCTTC